A single sample gave rise to the 27 T cell receptor beta chains below, sequenced in a study of shared clonotypes between healthy human individuals. Only in-frame clones appear in the TCRdb table, and some are missing; sequencing was by immunoSEQ multiplex PCR. The profile shows roughly 490,000 clones, around 79% of them singletons. Sequencing was carried out using PBMCs. The source of these receptors is a woman aged 35 to 49 in good health. Some clones in this sample may be carry-over from other donors' samples.

The chain carries TRBV29-1 and TRBJ2-7; 10 bases align to TRBD2. The CDR3 covers 14 residues. Germline V gene lookup returns CDR1 SQVTM and CDR2 ANQGSEA. V shed 7 bases and J 3 bases; nucleotides not matched to a gene: 9. CDR3 DNA: TGCAGCGCCATCCCAGGACTAGCGGACTACGAGCAGTACTTC. Translation gives CSAIPGLADYEQYF.

This chain joins TRBV11-1 and TRBJ1-4; TRBD1 might be the D (6 bases). The germline V gene has CDR1 SGHAT and CDR2 FQDESV (reference sequence). The CDR3 has 15 residues. The V end was cut by 5 bases, the J end by 5 bases, with 15 bases between. In DNA, the CDR3 is TGTGCCAGCAGCGACACCAGGGGAGGGAATGAAAAACTGTTTTTT. Its protein is CASSDTRGGNEKLFF.

Turning to this clone: This may be a read error: a much more frequent sequence differs by one nucleotide. Other DNA sequences of this sample code for an identical CDR3. The chain recombines TRBV2 with TRBJ2-1; unclear D gene. Germline CDR1 reads SNHLY; CDR2 reads FYNNEI. Trimming stripped 5 bases from V and 2 bases from J, with 4 bases between. This CDR3 has 12 residues. CDR3: CASSPTYNEQFF. CDR3 DNA: TGTGCCAGCAGTCCGACCTACAATGAGCAGTTCTTC.

The gene calls are TRBV21-1 and TRBJ2-7; TRBD2 reflects the table's D call only, with no check against the DNA. TRBV21-1 is a known pseudogene. The CDR3 loop spans 17 amino acids. The CDR3 DNA follows: TGTGCCAGCAGCAAAGGCAAGCTAGCGGGCCTATCCCACGAGCAGTACTTC. Amino acids: CASSKGKLAGLSHEQYF.

CDR3 DNA: TGTGCCAGCCGACAGGGGCTGAGCTATGGCTACACCTTC. Translated, it gives CASRQGLSYGYTF. The rearrangement uses TRBV6-4 and TRBJ1-2, with 8 bases that match TRBD1. This CDR3 spans 13 amino acids. The trim removed 8 bases at V and 4 bases at J, leaving 6 bases unmatched. Germline V lookup: CDR1 MRHNA, CDR2 SNTAGT.

This chain joins TRBV6-1 and TRBJ2-7; a weak D match, TRBD1 (6 bases). This CDR3 contains 14 residues. V lost 3 bases and J lost 3, with 12 bases in between. Per germline, CDR1 MNHNS and CDR2 SASEGT. CDR3 DNA sequence: TGTGCCAGCAGTGACCCAGGGACATTCTACGAGCAGTACTTC. Its translation is CASSDPGTFYEQYF.

The chain has TRBV9 and TRBJ2-7, with a tentative D call TRBD2 (5 bases). The length of the CDR3 is 14 residues. Trimming removed 0 bases at V and 6 bases at J, with 13 bases between. In germline, CDR1 is SGDLS, CDR2 YYNGEE. The CDR3 loop is CASSVGWRVSEQYF. The CDR3 DNA sequence: TGTGCCAGCAGCGTAGGCTGGCGGGTTTCCGAGCAGTACTTC.

The V gene is TRBV2, the J gene TRBJ2-1; the match to TRBD2 covers 13 bases. This CDR3 has 14 amino acids. Germline CDR1 SNHLY, CDR2 FYNNEI. Trimming cost V 6 bases and J 8 bases; bases outside gene matches: 4. As DNA, the CDR3 is TGTGCCAGCAGAGATGGACTAGCGGGGGATGAGCAGTTCTTC. Amino acids: CASRDGLAGDEQFF.

This clone showed up just a few times. This rearrangement joins TRBV10-2 to TRBJ2-7; perhaps TRBD2 as D (6 bases). Per germline, CDR1 WSHSY and CDR2 SAAADI. This CDR3 region has 14 residues. The V and J ends lost 4 bases and 0 bases respectively, with 10 bases between them. CDR3 amino acids: CASSGVGGSYEQYF. The CDR3 DNA follows: TGCGCCAGCAGTGGGGTGGGGGGCTCCTACGAGCAGTACTTC.

This clone was recorded only once. The CDR3 sequence is CASSQVGGPITYEQYF. The DNA for the CDR3 is TGTGCCAGTAGTCAAGTCGGGGGCCCCATTACCTACGAGCAGTACTTC. The chain couples TRBV19 to TRBJ2-7; either TRBD1 or TRBD2 may supply D (6 bases each). Germline V gene lookup returns CDR1 LNHDA and CDR2 SQIVND (reference sequence). The length of the CDR3 is 16 residues. The V end was cut by 5 bases, the J end by 2 bases, with 19 bases between.

The chain has TRBV7-3 and TRBJ1-5, with D unclear. The CDR3 totals 14 residues. V dropped 0 bases and J dropped 0 bases, with 3 bases sitting between them. CDR1 and CDR2 from the germline V gene are SGHTA and FQGTGA. The CDR3 DNA reads as TGTGCCAGCAGCTTAACAGCTAGCAATCAGCCCCAGCATTTT. Translated, it gives CASSLTASNQPQHF. Drawing the rest from reference TRBV7-3 and TRBJ1-5, the complete variable domain is GAGVSQTPSNKVTEKGKYVELRCDPISGHTALYWYRQSLGQGPEFLIYFQGTGAADDSGLPNDRFFAVRPEGSVSTLKIQRTERGDSAVYLCASSLTASNQPQHFGDGTRLSIL.

In regard to this clone: The sample holds other DNA sequences that translate to the same CDR3. The gene calls are TRBV7-3 and TRBJ1-1; D gene ambiguous. Germline V gives CDR1 SGHTA, CDR2 FQGTGA. The length of the CDR3 is 13 residues. V dropped 5 bases and J dropped 4 bases, with 11 bases sitting between them. The CDR3 reads CASSPGLGTEAFF. CDR3 DNA: TGTGCCAGCAGCCCCGGTTTAGGCACTGAAGCTTTCTTT.

The J gene is TRBJ2-1, the V gene TRBV6-1; D unclear. V gave up 3 bases and J gave up 10 bases, with 10 bases separating them. The germline V gene encodes CDR1 MNHNS and CDR2 SASEGT. This CDR3 comprises 12 residues. CDR3 nucleotides: TGTGCCAGCAGTGAGCAGCCCGGGGAGCAGTTCTTC. Amino acid sequence: CASSEQPGEQFF.

The chain is built from TRBV10-3 and TRBJ2-1; 8 bases agree with TRBD2. The trim removed 2 bases at V and 6 bases at J, leaving 6 bases unmatched. CDR1 ENHRY and CDR2 SYGVKD come from the germline V gene. This CDR3 is 15 amino acids long. CDR3 protein: CAISEMTGGGNEQFF. CDR3 sequence (DNA): TGTGCCATCAGTGAGATGACGGGAGGGGGCAATGAGCAGTTCTTC.

The V call is TRBV6-4, the J call TRBJ2-6; possibly TRBD1 or TRBD2 for D (5 bases each). This CDR3 contains 15 residues. Trimming stripped 0 bases from V and 2 bases from J, with 5 bases between. Germline lookup yields CDR1 MRHNA and CDR2 SNTAGT. The CDR3 nucleotides read TGTGCCAGCAGTGACTCGGGGGCTGGGGCCAACGTCCTGACTTTC. This codes for CASSDSGAGANVLTF.

CDR3 in amino acids: CASSIMRGPGTYNEQFF. The CDR3 DNA reads as TGTGCCAGTAGTATAATGAGGGGACCAGGGACCTACAATGAGCAGTTCTTC. The chain links TRBV19 to TRBJ2-1, with D perhaps matching TRBD1 or TRBD2 (5 bases each). Between the trimmed V and J ends, which lost 2 bases and 2 bases, there was a span of 16 bases. Germline V gene lookup returns CDR1 LNHDA and CDR2 SQIVND (reference sequence). The CDR3 consists of 17 residues.

The chain combines TRBV7-9 with TRBJ1-1; possible D gene TRBD1, 5 bases. Trimming pared 0 bases from V and 3 bases from J, leaving 14 bases between. CDR3 length: 16 residues. Looked up from germline, CDR1 is SEHNR and CDR2 is FQNEAQ (reference sequence). This CDR3 is CASSLALAGTHTEAFF. CDR3 coding DNA: TGTGCCAGCAGCTTAGCGCTTGCAGGGACTCACACTGAAGCTTTCTTT.

This clone was seen just once. This chain links TRBV7-2 with TRBJ2-3; no firm D call. The V and J ends lost 0 bases and 5 bases respectively, with 9 bases between them. CDR3 size: 14 residues. Germline CDR1 is SGHTA and CDR2 is FQGNSA. Written as DNA, the CDR3 is TGTGCCAGCAGCTTAGCGCTGGCGGTAGATACGCAGTATTTT. Translation gives CASSLALAVDTQYF.

The chain is built from TRBV28 and TRBJ2-7; a weak D match, TRBD2 (5 bases). Trimming cost V 5 bases and J 3 bases, with 5 bases left between them. Per the germline V gene, CDR1 is MDHEN and CDR2 is SYDVKM. The CDR3 extends over 11 amino acids. The DNA of the CDR3 is TGTGCCAGCAGTACTAGCTACGAGCAGTACTTC. Translated, it gives CASSTSYEQYF.

This clone has a handful of counts. V and J are TRBV19 and TRBJ2-1; 7 bases match TRBD2. The V gene end was trimmed by 4 bases and the J gene end by 5 bases; junction bases not matched to a gene: 11. This CDR3 spans 16 amino acids. CDR1 LNHDA and CDR2 SQIVND come from the germline V gene (reference sequence). The DNA for the CDR3 is TGTGCCAGTAGTACAGGACTAGTCGTTTACAACAATGAGCAGTTCTTC. Amino acid sequence: CASSTGLVVYNNEQFF.

The chain uses TRBV4-1 and TRBJ2-1, with 7 bases lining up with TRBD2. V gave up 3 bases and J gave up 0 bases; unmatched junction bases: 2. The germline V gene has CDR1 MGHRA and CDR2 YSYEKL. The CDR3 sequence is 15 residues long. CDR3 protein: CASSHSGNSYNEQFF. The CDR3 bases are TGCGCCAGCAGCCACAGCGGGAACTCCTACAATGAGCAGTTCTTC.

This chain links TRBV18 with TRBJ1-2; D not resolved. Between the trimmed V and J ends, which lost 1 base and 4 bases, there was a span of 7 bases. The CDR3 contains 13 residues. In germline, CDR1 is KGHSH, CDR2 LQKENI. The DNA of the CDR3 is TGTGCCAGCTCACCACGGGAAAGCTATGGCTACACCTTC. It encodes CASSPRESYGYTF.

V gene TRBV19 combines with J gene TRBJ1-1; D might be TRBD1 (6 bases). The CDR3 sequence is 16 residues long. CDR1 LNHDA and CDR2 SQIVND come from the germline V gene (reference sequence). Between the trimmed V and J ends, which lost 6 bases and 0 bases, there was a span of 17 bases. CDR3 bases: TGTGCCAGTAGGAATCGCAGGGGACCCATGAACACTGAAGCTTTCTTT. Residues: CASRNRRGPMNTEAFF. Full variable domain (rest looked up from reference TRBV19 and TRBJ1-1): DGGITQSPKYLFRKEGQNVTLSCEQNLNHDAMYWYRQDPGQGLRLIYYSQIVNDFQKGDIAEGYSVSREKKESFPLTVTSAQKNPTAFYLCASRNRRGPMNTEAFFGQGTRLTVV.

V usage is TRBV21-1 and J usage is TRBJ2-7; the DNA was not used to check the table's D call, TRBD2. TRBV21-1 is recorded as a pseudogene. CDR3 length: 13 amino acids. CDR3 DNA sequence: TGTGCCAGCAGCATACCTATTAACTACGAGCAGTACTTC. Residues: CASSIPINYEQYF.

A single count supports this clone. The rearrangement uses TRBV7-3 and TRBJ2-1; tentative D call: TRBD2 (5 bases). There are 14 residues in the CDR3. Trimming shortened V by 5 bases and J by 2 bases, and 10 bases separated the two germline ends. Germline V gives CDR1 SGHTA, CDR2 FQGTGA. As DNA, the CDR3 is TGTGCCAGCAGCGCCGCGACTACCTACAATGAGCAGTTCTTC. Translating it yields CASSAATTYNEQFF.

This chain joins TRBV7-9 and TRBJ2-2; no clear D gene. V dropped 5 bases and J dropped 3 bases, with 4 bases sitting between them. Germline CDR1 is SEHNR and CDR2 is FQNEAQ (reference sequence). This CDR3 has 12 amino acids. CDR3 coding DNA: TGTGCCAGCAGCGCACACACCGGGGAGCTGTTTTTT. This sequence encodes CASSAHTGELFF. The complete variable domain, with remaining parts taken from reference TRBV7-9 and TRBJ2-2, reads DTGVSQNPRHKITKRGQNVTFRCDPISEHNRLYWYRQTLGQGPEFLTYFQNEAQLEKSRLLSDRFSAERPKGSFSTLEIQRTEQGDSAMYLCASSAHTGELFFGEGSRLTVL.

This clone was counted only a few times. The V call is TRBV7-2, the J call TRBJ2-6; D remains ambiguous. The CDR3 sequence is 14 residues long. The germline gives CDR1 SGHTA, CDR2 FQGNSA. Trimming removed 2 bases from V and 0 bases from J, with 2 bases in between. CDR3 DNA sequence: TGTGCCAGCAGCTTAATCTCTGGGGCCAACGTCCTGACTTTC. Encoded protein: CASSLISGANVLTF.